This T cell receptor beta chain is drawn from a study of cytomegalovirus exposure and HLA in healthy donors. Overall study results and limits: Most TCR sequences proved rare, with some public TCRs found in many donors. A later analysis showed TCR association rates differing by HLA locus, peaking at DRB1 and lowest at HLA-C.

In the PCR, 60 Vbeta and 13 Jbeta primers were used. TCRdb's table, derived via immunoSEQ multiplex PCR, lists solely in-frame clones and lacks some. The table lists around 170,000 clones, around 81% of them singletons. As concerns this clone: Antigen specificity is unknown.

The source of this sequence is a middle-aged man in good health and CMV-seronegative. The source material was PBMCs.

This CDR3 reads CASSVDGDLRRTEAFF. In DNA, the CDR3 is TGTGCCAGCAGCGTAGATGGTGATCTCAGGAGGACTGAAGCTTTCTTT. J is TRBJ1-1 and V is TRBV9; D ambiguous. Germline assignment: CDR1 SGDLS and CDR2 YYNGEE. V lost 0 bases to trimming and J lost 5 bases, with 17 bases between them. The CDR3 spans 16 residues.